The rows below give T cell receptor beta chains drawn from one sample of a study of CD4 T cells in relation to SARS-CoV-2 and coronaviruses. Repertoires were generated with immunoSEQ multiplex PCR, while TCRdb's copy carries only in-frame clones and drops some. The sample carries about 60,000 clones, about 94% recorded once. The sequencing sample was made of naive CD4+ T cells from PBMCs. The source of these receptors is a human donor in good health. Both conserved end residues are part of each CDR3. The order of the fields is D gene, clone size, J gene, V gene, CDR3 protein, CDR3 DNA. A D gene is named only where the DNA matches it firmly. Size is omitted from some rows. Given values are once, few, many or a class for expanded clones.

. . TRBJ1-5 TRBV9 CASSVEGFRISGNQPQHF TGTGCCAGCAGCGTAGAAGGATTTCGAATAAGCGGGAATCAGCCCCAGCATTTT
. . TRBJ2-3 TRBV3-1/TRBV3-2 CASSLRRGDTQYF TGTGCCAGCAGCTTGCGCAGGGGTGATACGCAGTATTTT
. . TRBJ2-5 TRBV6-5 CAGLGGLGETQYF TGTGCCGGTTTGGGGGGACTCGGGGAGACCCAGTACTTC
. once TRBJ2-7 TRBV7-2 CASSLAFPGPYEQYF TGTGCCAGCAGCTTAGCGTTTCCGGGACCCTACGAGCAGTACTTC
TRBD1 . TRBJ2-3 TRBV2 CASSPGQGTDTQYF TGTGCCAGCAGCCCGGGACAGGGCACAGATACGCAGTATTTT
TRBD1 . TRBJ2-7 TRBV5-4 CASSPGQGIEQYF TGTGCCAGCAGCCCAGGACAGGGAATCGAGCAGTACTTC
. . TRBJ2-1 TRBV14 CASSQVQPYNEQFF TGTGCCAGCAGCCAAGTACAGCCCTACAATGAGCAGTTCTTC
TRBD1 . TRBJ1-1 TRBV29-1 CSARTGGNTEAFF TGCAGCGCCAGGACAGGGGGGAACACTGAAGCTTTCTTT
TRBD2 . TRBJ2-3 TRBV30 CAWSVPASGLIDTQYF TGTGCCTGGAGTGTACCGGCTAGCGGGTTGATAGATACGCAGTATTTT
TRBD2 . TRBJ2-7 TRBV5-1 CASSLKSRREWGGWWEQYF TGCGCCAGCAGCTTGAAGTCGCGCCGGGAGTGGGGGGGTTGGTGGGAGCAGTACTTC
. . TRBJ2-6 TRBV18 CASSPQGPQPGANVLTF TGTGCCAGCTCACCGCAGGGTCCCCAGCCTGGGGCCAACGTCCTGACTTTC
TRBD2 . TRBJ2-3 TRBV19 CASSMRRTGGITDTQYF TGTGCCAGTAGTATGAGGAGAACGGGAGGGATCACAGATACGCAGTATTTT
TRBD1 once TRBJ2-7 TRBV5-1 CASSRGTGSSWEQYF TGCGCCAGCAGCCGCGGGACAGGGTCATCGTGGGAGCAGTACTTC
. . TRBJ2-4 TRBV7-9 CASSPASAGKNIQYF TGTGCCAGCAGCCCCGCCTCCGCGGGGAAAAACATTCAGTACTTC
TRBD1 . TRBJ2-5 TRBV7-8 CASSSWTGGETQYF TGTGCCAGCAGCTCGTGGACAGGGGGGGAGACCCAGTACTTC
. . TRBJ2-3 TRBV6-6 CASSSLADTQYF TGTGCCAGCAGTTCCTTAGCAGATACGCAGTATTTT
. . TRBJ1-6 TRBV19 CASYSGRPNSPLHF TGTGCCAGCTACTCCGGCAGGCCAAATTCACCCCTCCACTTT
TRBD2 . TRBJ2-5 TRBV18 CASSPAGLAGQETQYF TGTGCCAGCTCACCGGCGGGACTAGCGGGTCAAGAGACCCAGTACTTC
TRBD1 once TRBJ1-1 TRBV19 CASPGQGTSEAFF TGTGCCAGTCCAGGACAGGGGACGTCTGAAGCTTTCTTT